Here is one T cell receptor (beta chain) with its context. The V and J ends lost 2 bases and 1 base, in that order; junction bases with no gene match: 16. Germline V gives CDR1 LNHDA, CDR2 SQIVND (reference sequence). There are 21 residues in the CDR3. Original processing methods: Researchers report that nucleated cell counts were estimated from reference gene primer amplification. Libraries were prepared by immunoSEQ multiplex PCR; TCRdb keeps only in-frame clonotypes and omits some of them. That table is the source of V, J and clone size, and D and trimming were worked out from the DNA. The sample lists 90,000 or so clones, 70% to 90% occurring once. This sample was taken from a study of blood T cell repertoires in COVID-19. On the study more broadly: Samples came from the United States, Italy and Spain, spanning acute and convalescent COVID-19. The cDNA or gDNA used as material had been derived from T cells, B-cell-depleted T cells, or PBMCs.

The TCR comes from a man aged 55 to 70 with acute or convalescent COVID-19. The chain has TRBV19 and TRBJ2-2; 10 positions match TRBD2. Sequenced sample: peripheral blood. CDR3 sequence (DNA): TGTGCCAGTAGTATACGGCTAGCGGGAGTCCCAAGTCTACGGAACACCGGGGAGCTGTTTTTT. This gives the protein CASSIRLAGVPSLRNTGELFF.